One and the same sample provided the 14 T cell receptor beta chains below, sequenced in a study of shared clonotypes between healthy human individuals. Profiling relied on immunoSEQ multiplex PCR, and the TCRdb table lists in-frame clones only, not all of them. The table records more than 2 million clones, over 85% of them present only once. Naive CD8 cells lacked CD45RO and underwent positive selection for CCR7, leaving out terminally differentiated effector memory CD45RA+ cells. Sample: naive CD8+ T cells from PBMCs. The receptors come from a man between 18 and 29 years old in good health. Some clones in this sample may be carry-over from other donors' samples.

The CDR3 DNA reads as TGTGCCAGCAGTTTGGTAGCGGGAGGGCCGGGCACCGGGGAGCTGTTTTTT. Its protein product is CASSLVAGGPGTGELFF. The chain links TRBV28 to TRBJ2-2; 11 positions agree with TRBD2. Trimming cost V 3 bases and J 4 bases; bases outside gene matches: 7. The germline V gene encodes CDR1 MDHEN and CDR2 SYDVKM. This CDR3 is 17 amino acids long.

The chain joins TRBV4-1 to TRBJ2-2; tentatively, D is TRBD2 (5 bases). The CDR3 has 14 amino acids. V lost 4 bases and J lost 7, with 13 bases in between. The germline V gene encodes CDR1 MGHRA and CDR2 YSYEKL. CDR3 sequence reads: CASSPHGSSGELFF. The CDR3 bases are TGCGCCAGCAGCCCCCATGGGAGTAGCGGGGAGCTGTTTTTT.

The V gene is TRBV4-2, the J gene TRBJ2-1, with D possibly called TRBD1 or TRBD2 (7 bases each). V lost 2 bases to trimming and J lost 3 bases, with 17 bases between them. The CDR3 loop spans 17 amino acids. The germline gives CDR1 LGHNA, CDR2 YNFKEQ. The CDR3 is CASSQLQGGRVYNEQFF. CDR3 sequence (DNA): TGTGCCAGCAGCCAACTGCAGGGGGGGAGGGTCTACAATGAGCAGTTCTTC.

J is TRBJ2-3 and V is TRBV30; possibly TRBD2 for D (6 bases). This CDR3 comprises 14 residues. Per germline, CDR1 GTSNPN and CDR2 SVGIG (reference sequence). Trimming took 0 bases from V and 4 from J, leaving 11 bases between them. CDR3 in amino acids: CAWSVTWGADTQYF. The CDR3 DNA follows: TGTGCCTGGAGTGTAACCTGGGGGGCAGATACGCAGTATTTT.

The chain joins TRBV28 to TRBJ2-7; the match to TRBD2 covers 10 bases. The CDR3 totals 15 residues. Unmatched junction bases numbered 7, after V lost 5 bases and J lost 3 bases. CDR1 and CDR2 from the germline V gene are MDHEN and SYDVKM. CDR3 coding DNA: TGTGCCAGCAGTCTAGGACTAGCGGCCATCTACGAGCAGTACTTC. This encodes CASSLGLAAIYEQYF.

A note on this clone: This same CDR3 is encoded by further DNA sequences in the sample. V usage is TRBV7-9 and J usage is TRBJ1-4; D is unclear. The germline V and J ends were trimmed by 1 base and 6 bases, with 9 bases remaining between them. Germline lookup yields CDR1 SEHNR and CDR2 FQNEAQ (reference sequence). CDR3 size: 14 residues. The CDR3 region is CASSLGGAHEKLFF. The CDR3, as DNA: TGTGCCAGCAGCTTAGGGGGTGCTCATGAAAAACTGTTTTTT. Variable domain in full (rest from reference TRBV7-9 and TRBJ1-4): DTGVSQNPRHKITKRGQNVTFRCDPISEHNRLYWYRQTLGQGPEFLTYFQNEAQLEKSRLLSDRFSAERPKGSFSTLEIQRTEQGDSAMYLCASSLGGAHEKLFFGSGTQLSVL.

As to this clone: Other DNA variants within this sample encode the same CDR3. In DNA form, the CDR3 reads TGTGCCAGCAGCGCGAGCGGTTCGGTATACGAGCAGTACTTC. As protein: CASSASGSVYEQYF. The chain joins TRBV9 to TRBJ2-7, with D possibly matching TRBD2 (5 bases). The ends were cut back, 3 bases at V and 4 bases at J, with 14 bases in the middle. CDR3 size: 14 residues. Germline loops: CDR1 SGDLS, CDR2 YYNGEE.

The chain uses TRBV4-1 and TRBJ2-3; D possibly corresponds to TRBD2 (6 bases). CDR1 and CDR2 from the germline V gene are MGHRA and YSYEKL. Trimming stripped 4 bases from V and 1 base from J, with 12 bases between. The CDR3 consists of 15 residues. CDR3 coding DNA: TGCGCCAGCAGCCCCCAAGCTAGCGGCACAGATACGCAGTATTTT. Translated: CASSPQASGTDTQYF.

As concerns this clone: Other DNA sequences in this sample translate to the same CDR3. V and J are TRBV7-9 and TRBJ2-7, with D hard to call. V lost 1 base and J 3 bases, leaving 7 bases between the germline ends. The CDR3 consists of 13 residues. Germline assignment: CDR1 SEHNR and CDR2 FQNEAQ (reference sequence). The DNA for the CDR3 is TGTGCCAGCAGCTTAGAGGGAAACTACGAGCAGTACTTC. Translated: CASSLEGNYEQYF.

CDR3 sequence (DNA): TGTGCCAGTAGTTCAAGGACAGGGGTGCTTACCTACGAGCAGTACTTC. Translation gives CASSSRTGVLTYEQYF. This chain connects TRBV19 to TRBJ2-7; 9 positions match TRBD1. V shed 5 bases, J shed 2 bases, and the junction held 10 bases outside the gene matches. From germline, CDR1 is LNHDA and CDR2 SQIVND (reference sequence). The CDR3 contains 16 residues. Full variable domain (missing parts from reference TRBV19 and TRBJ2-7): DGGITQSPKYLFRKEGQNVTLSCEQNLNHDAMYWYRQDPGQGLRLIYYSQIVNDFQKGDIAEGYSVSREKKESFPLTVTSAQKNPTAFYLCASSSRTGVLTYEQYFGPGTRLTVT.

This clone was counted a single time. Here the CDR3 reads CASSPGLADYNEQFF. CDR3 DNA: TGTGCCAGCAGCCCAGGACTAGCGGACTACAATGAGCAGTTCTTC. This chain uses TRBV11-2 with TRBJ2-1, with 10 bases matching TRBD2. Germline V gene data show CDR1 as SGHAT and CDR2 as FQNNGV. Germline trimming cut 5 bases from V and 3 bases from J; bases unmatched to any gene: 4. This CDR3 has 15 residues.

This chain joins TRBV30 and TRBJ1-3, with 7 bases aligning to TRBD1. The ends lost 4 bases at V and 1 base at J; junction bases unmatched: 7. CDR1 and CDR2 (germline): GTSNPN, SVGIG (reference sequence). This CDR3 region has 15 residues. The CDR3 DNA is TGTGCCTGGATTGGAGTCAGGGGGTCTGGAAACACCATATATTTT. Translated, it gives CAWIGVRGSGNTIYF.

The rearrangement uses TRBV29-1 and TRBJ2-1; D is undetermined. The CDR3 is 10 residues long. Trimming took 5 bases from V and 10 from J, leaving 9 bases between them. CDR1 and CDR2 (germline): SQVTM, ANQGSEA. The CDR3 DNA follows: TGCAGCGTTCTCGGATGGGAGCAGTTCTTC. It is translated as CSVLGWEQFF.

The J gene is TRBJ2-7, the V gene TRBV7-9; possibly TRBD2 for D (5 bases). Germline CDR1 SEHNR, CDR2 FQNEAQ (reference sequence). Deletions cut 5 bases from V and 6 bases from J, with 20 bases between. The CDR3 consists of 15 residues. This CDR3 reads CASSPPSFARLEQYF. The CDR3 region has the DNA TGTGCCAGCAGCCCCCCTAGCTTCGCCCGCCTCGAGCAGTACTTC.